Each of the 15 T cell receptor beta chains below was sequenced from the same sample in a study of T cells in localized non-small cell lung cancer. Method: immunoSEQ multiplex PCR; TCRdb's copy keeps in-frame clones and lacks some. The data contain about 33,000 clones, about nine tenths of them singletons. Here the sequenced sample was peripheral blood, taken before any cancer treatment. These receptors were collected from a male donor at least 60 years old with stage III lung adenocarcinoma.

In this sample, this clone turned up once. J is TRBJ2-7 and V is TRBV9, with D maybe TRBD1 (6 bases). Trimming took off 3 bases at V and 6 bases at J, with 19 bases between the two ends. The germline V gene encodes CDR1 SGDLS and CDR2 YYNGEE. The CDR3 runs 15 residues. In DNA, the CDR3 is TGTGCCAGCAGCGCGACGGGACACAGAGGGGGCGAGCAGTACTTC. As protein: CASSATGHRGGEQYF.

The chain is built from TRBV10-3 and TRBJ1-2; unclear D gene. This CDR3 comprises 13 residues. Per germline, CDR1 ENHRY and CDR2 SYGVKD. Trimming removed 4 bases from V and 6 bases from J, with 12 bases in between. CDR3 region: CAISGKEFHGYTF. In DNA form, the CDR3 reads TGTGCCATCAGTGGAAAAGAGTTCCATGGCTACACCTTC.

The rearrangement links TRBV11-2 to TRBJ2-7; the D gene is possibly TRBD1 (6 bases). Deletions cut 1 base from V and 3 bases from J, with 10 bases between. The germline CDR1 and CDR2 sequences are SGHAT and FQNNGV. This CDR3 comprises 14 residues. CDR3 protein: CASSLVVRGYEQYF. CDR3 in DNA: TGTGCCAGCAGCTTAGTCGTCAGGGGCTACGAGCAGTACTTC.

A single count supports this clone. The chain is built from TRBV29-1 and TRBJ2-7; D is perhaps TRBD1 (8 bases). Germline values: CDR1 SQVTM, CDR2 ANQGSEA. The CDR3 totals 17 residues. V dropped 4 bases and J dropped 4 bases, with 26 bases sitting between them. CDR3 amino acids: CSVAPTFNRGGFYEQYF. CDR3 nucleotide sequence: TGCAGCGTTGCCCCTACGTTCAACAGGGGGGGTTTTTACGAGCAGTACTTC.

The rearrangement joins TRBV11-2 to TRBJ1-2, with TRBD1 identical over 10 bases. In germline, CDR1 is SGHAT, CDR2 FQNNGV. The CDR3 runs to 14 residues. Unmatched junction bases numbered 8, after V lost 5 bases and J lost 8 bases. CDR3 sequence (DNA): TGTGCCAGCAGCGCGGGGGGACAGGGGAGCGGCTACACCTTC. Protein product: CASSAGGQGSGYTF. Supplemented by reference TRBV11-2 and TRBJ1-2, the full variable domain reads EAGVAQSPRYKIIEKRQSVAFWCNPISGHATLYWYQQILGQGPKLLIQFQNNGVVDDSQLPKDRFSAERLKGVDSTLKIQPAKLEDSAVYLCASSAGGQGSGYTFGSGTRLTVV.

This clone has just one count. V and J are TRBV27 and TRBJ2-7, with D unclear. The V and J ends lost 3 bases and 6 bases respectively, with 18 bases between them. Germline loops: CDR1 MNHEY, CDR2 SMNVEV (reference sequence). The CDR3 extends over 15 amino acids. The CDR3 region has the DNA TGTGCCAGCAGTTTTTCGGGTCCTGATAGCCTCGAGCAGTACTTC. It is translated as CASSFSGPDSLEQYF.

The V call is TRBV5-1, the J call TRBJ2-5; D may correspond to TRBD1 or TRBD2 (5 bases each). CDR3 length: 13 residues. Germline values: CDR1 SGHRS, CDR2 YFSETQ. V was shortened by 5 bases and J by 4 bases, with 12 bases between the two germline ends. CDR3 nucleotides: TGCGCCAGCAGATACTCCGGGGCAGAGACCCAGTACTTC. It yields the protein CASRYSGAETQYF.

The chain carries TRBV6-1 and TRBJ2-2; possibly TRBD1 or TRBD2 for D (5 bases each). Germline V gene sequence: CDR1 MNHNS, CDR2 SASEGT. Trimming took 6 bases from V and 1 from J, leaving 9 bases between them. This CDR3 comprises 14 residues. The CDR3 DNA follows: TGTGCCAGCAGCGGGGCGGTGAACACCGGGGAGCTGTTTTTT. Its protein product is CASSGAVNTGELFF.

CDR3 sequence: CASSPPSGTSGSNEQFF. In DNA form, the CDR3 reads TGTGCCAGCTCACCCCCCTCCGGGACTAGCGGATCAAATGAGCAGTTCTTC. The V gene is TRBV18, the J gene TRBJ2-1, with 11 bases fitting TRBD2. V was clipped by 3 bases and J by 7 bases; unmatched bases: 11. The V gene's germline CDR1 is KGHSH and CDR2 LQKENI. The length of the CDR3 is 17 residues.

In its sample, this clone was seen once. V is TRBV4-2 and J is TRBJ2-3, with D possibly matching TRBD2 (5 bases). There are 15 residues in the CDR3. Trimming shortened V by 3 bases and J by 3 bases, and 13 bases separated the two germline ends. Germline lookup yields CDR1 LGHNA and CDR2 YNFKEQ. CDR3 bases: TGTGCCAGCAGCCATAGCGTCGTGGCTACAGATACGCAGTATTTT. Its translation: CASSHSVVATDTQYF.

V gene TRBV5-4 combines with J gene TRBJ2-2, with D maybe TRBD1 (5 bases). The CDR3 is 17 amino acids. Trimming took 0 bases from V and 4 from J, leaving 16 bases between them. Germline CDR1 is SGHNT and CDR2 is YYREEE (reference sequence). CDR3 region: CASSLAARGQGTGELFF. Here the CDR3 DNA reads TGTGCCAGCAGCTTGGCCGCCAGAGGTCAGGGCACCGGGGAGCTGTTTTTT.

This rearrangement joins TRBV29-1 to TRBJ1-5; D is unclear. The CDR3 has 13 residues. The germline CDR1 and CDR2 sequences are SQVTM and ANQGSEA. Trimming pared 4 bases from V and 1 base from J, leaving 8 bases between. The CDR3 is CSVAAQSNQPQHF. CDR3 nucleotides: TGCAGCGTTGCGGCACAGAGCAATCAGCCCCAGCATTTT.

The rearrangement links TRBV11-3 to TRBJ2-2, with D perhaps matching TRBD1 or TRBD2 (5 bases each). This CDR3 region has 15 residues. Germline CDR1 SGHNT, CDR2 YENEEA. With 4 bases removed from V and 4 bases from J, the gap between germline ends came to 13 bases. CDR3 loop: CASSSVLGVTGELFF. The CDR3 coding sequence is TGTGCCAGCAGCTCAGTATTGGGGGTCACCGGGGAGCTGTTTTTT.

The CDR3 coding sequence is TGTGCCAGCAGCGCACAGGGCCCTGAAGCTTTCTTT. This gives the protein CASSAQGPEAFF. The J gene is TRBJ1-1, the V gene TRBV11-1; D possibly corresponds to TRBD1 (6 bases). Between the trimmed V and J ends, which lost 5 bases and 6 bases, there was a span of 10 bases. Germline V gene sequence: CDR1 SGHAT, CDR2 FQDESV (reference sequence). The CDR3 is 12 amino acids.

The chain carries TRBV18 and TRBJ2-2, with D possibly being TRBD2 (5 bases). This CDR3 comprises 14 residues. Per germline, CDR1 KGHSH and CDR2 LQKENI. The V and J ends lost 3 bases and 1 base respectively, with 6 bases between them. The CDR3 DNA follows: TGTGCCAGCTCACCTCGGGGGAACACCGGGGAGCTGTTTTTT. Protein sequence: CASSPRGNTGELFF.